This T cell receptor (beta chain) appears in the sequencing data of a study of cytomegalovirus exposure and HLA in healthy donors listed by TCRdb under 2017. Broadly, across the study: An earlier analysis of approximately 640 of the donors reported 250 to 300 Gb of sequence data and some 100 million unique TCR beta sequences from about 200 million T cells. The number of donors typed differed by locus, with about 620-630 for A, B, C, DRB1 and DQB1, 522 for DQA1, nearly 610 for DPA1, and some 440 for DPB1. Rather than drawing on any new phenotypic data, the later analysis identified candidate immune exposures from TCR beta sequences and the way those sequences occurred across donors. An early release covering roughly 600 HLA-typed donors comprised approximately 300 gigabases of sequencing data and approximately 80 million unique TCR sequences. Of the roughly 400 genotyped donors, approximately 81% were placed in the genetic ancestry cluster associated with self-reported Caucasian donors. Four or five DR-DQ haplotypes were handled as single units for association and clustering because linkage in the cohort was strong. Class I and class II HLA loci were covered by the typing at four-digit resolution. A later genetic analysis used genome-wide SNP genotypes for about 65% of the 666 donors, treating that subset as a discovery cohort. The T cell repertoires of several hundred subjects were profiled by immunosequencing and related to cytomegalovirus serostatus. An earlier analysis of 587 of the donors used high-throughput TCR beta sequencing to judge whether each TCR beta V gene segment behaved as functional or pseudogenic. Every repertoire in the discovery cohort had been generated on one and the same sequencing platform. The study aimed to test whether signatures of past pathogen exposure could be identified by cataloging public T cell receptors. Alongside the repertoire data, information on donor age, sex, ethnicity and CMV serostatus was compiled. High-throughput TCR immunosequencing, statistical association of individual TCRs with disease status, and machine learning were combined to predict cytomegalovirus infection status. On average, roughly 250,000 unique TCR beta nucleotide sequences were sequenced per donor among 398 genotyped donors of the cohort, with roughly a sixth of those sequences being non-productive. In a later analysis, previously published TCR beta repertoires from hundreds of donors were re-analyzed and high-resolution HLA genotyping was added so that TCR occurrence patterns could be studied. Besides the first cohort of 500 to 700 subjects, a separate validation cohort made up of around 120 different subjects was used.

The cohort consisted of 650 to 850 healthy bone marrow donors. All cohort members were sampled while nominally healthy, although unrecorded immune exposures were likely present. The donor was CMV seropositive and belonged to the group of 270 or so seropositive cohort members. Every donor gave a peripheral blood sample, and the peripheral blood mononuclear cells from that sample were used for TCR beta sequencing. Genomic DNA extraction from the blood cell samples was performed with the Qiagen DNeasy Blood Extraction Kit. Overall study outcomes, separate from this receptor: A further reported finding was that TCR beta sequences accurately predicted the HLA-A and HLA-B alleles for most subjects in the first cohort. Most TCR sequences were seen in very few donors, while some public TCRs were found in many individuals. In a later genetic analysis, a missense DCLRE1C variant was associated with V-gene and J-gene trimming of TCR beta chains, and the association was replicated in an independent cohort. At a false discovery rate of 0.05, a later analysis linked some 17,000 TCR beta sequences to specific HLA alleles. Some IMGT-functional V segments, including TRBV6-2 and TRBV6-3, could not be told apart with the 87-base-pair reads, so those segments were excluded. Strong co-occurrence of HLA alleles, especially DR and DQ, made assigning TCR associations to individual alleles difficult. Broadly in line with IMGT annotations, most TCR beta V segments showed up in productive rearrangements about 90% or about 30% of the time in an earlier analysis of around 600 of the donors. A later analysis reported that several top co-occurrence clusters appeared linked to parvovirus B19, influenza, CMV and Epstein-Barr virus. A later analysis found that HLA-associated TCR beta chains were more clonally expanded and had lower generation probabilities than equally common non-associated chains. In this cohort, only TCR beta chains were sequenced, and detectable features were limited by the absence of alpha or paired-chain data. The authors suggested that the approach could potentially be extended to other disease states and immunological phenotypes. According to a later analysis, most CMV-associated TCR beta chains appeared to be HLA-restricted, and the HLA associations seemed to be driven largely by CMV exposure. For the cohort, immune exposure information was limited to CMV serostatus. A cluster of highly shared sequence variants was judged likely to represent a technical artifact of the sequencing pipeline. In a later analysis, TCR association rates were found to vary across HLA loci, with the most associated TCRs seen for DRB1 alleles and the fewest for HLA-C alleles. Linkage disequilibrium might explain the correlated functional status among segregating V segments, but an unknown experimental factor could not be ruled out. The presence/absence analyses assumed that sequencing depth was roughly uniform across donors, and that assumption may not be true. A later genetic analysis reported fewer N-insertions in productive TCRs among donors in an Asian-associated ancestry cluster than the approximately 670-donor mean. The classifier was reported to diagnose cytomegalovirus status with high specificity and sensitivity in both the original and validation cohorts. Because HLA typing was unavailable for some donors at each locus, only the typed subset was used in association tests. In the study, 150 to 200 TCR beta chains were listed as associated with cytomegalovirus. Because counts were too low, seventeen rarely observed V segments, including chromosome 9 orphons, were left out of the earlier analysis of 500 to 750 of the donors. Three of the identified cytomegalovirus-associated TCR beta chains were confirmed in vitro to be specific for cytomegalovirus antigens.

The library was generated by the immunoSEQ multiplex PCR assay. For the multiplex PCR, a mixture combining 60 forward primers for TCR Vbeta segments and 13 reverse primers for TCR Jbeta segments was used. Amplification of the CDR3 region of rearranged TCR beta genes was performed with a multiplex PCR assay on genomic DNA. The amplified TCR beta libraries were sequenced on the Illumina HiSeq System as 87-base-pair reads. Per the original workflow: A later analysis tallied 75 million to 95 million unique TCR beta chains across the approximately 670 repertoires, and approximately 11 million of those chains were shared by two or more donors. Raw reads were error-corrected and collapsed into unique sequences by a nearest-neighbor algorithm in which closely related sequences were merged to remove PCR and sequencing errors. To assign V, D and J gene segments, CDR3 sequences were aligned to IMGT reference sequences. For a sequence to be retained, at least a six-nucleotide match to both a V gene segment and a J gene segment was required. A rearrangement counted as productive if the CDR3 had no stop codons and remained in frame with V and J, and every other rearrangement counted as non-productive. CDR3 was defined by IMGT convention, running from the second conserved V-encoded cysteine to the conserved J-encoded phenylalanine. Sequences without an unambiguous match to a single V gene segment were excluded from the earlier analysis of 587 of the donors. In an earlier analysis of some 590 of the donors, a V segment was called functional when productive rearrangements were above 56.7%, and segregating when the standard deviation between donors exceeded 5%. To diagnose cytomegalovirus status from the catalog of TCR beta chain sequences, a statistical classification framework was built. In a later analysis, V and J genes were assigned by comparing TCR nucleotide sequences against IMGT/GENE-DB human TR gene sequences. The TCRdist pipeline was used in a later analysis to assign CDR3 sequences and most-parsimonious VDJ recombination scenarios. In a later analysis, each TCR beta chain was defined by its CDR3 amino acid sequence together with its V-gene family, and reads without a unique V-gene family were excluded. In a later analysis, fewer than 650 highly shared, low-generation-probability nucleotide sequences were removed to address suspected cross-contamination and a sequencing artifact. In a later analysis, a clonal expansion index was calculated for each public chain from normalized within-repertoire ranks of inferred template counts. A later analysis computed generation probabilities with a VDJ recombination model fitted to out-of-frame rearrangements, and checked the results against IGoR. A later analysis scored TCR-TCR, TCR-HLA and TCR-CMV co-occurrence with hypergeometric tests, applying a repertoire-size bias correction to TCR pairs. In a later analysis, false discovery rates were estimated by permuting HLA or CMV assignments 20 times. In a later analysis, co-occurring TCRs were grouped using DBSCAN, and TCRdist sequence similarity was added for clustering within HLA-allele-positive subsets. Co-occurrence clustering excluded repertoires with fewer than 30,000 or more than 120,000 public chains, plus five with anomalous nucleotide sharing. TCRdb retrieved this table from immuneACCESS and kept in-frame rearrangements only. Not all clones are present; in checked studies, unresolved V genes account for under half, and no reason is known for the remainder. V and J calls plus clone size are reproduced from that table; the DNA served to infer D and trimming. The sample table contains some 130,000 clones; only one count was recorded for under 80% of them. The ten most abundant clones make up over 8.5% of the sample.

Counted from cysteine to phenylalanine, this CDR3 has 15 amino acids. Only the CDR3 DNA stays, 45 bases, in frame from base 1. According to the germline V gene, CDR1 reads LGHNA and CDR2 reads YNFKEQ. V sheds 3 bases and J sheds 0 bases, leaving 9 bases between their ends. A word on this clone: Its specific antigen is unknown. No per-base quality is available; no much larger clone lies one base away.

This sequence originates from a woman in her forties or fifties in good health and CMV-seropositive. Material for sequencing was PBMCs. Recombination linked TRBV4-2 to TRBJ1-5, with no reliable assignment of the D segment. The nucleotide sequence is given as TGTGCCAGCAGCCATACTTCGGGTAGCAATCAGCCCCAGCATTTT. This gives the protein CASSHTSGSNQPQHF.